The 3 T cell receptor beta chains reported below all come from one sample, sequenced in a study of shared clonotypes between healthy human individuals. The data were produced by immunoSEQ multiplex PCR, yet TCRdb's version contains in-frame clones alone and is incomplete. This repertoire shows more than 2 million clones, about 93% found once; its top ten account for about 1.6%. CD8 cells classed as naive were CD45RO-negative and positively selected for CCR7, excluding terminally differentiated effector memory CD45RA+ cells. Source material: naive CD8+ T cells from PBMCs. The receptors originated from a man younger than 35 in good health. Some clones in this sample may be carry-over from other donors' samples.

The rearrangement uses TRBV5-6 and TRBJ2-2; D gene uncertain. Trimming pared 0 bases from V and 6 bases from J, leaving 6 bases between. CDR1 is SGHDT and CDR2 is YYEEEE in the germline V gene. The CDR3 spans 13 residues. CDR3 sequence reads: CASSLVIPGELFF. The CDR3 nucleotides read TGTGCCAGCAGCTTGGTAATCCCCGGGGAGCTGTTTTTT.

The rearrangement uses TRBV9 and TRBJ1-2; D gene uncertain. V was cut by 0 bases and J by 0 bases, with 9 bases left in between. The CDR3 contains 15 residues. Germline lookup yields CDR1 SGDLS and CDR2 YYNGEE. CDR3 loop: CASSVAVTANYGYTF. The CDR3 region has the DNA TGTGCCAGCAGCGTAGCTGTCACAGCTAACTATGGCTACACCTTC.

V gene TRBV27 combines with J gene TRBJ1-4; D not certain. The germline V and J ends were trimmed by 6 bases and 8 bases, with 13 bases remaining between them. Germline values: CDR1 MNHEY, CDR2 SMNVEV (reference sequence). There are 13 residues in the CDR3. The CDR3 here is CASRDRAWEKLFF. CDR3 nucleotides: TGTGCCAGCAGGGACCGGGCTTGGGAAAAACTGTTTTTT. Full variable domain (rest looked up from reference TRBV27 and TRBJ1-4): EAQVTQNPRYLITVTGKKLTVTCSQNMNHEYMSWYRQDPGLGLRQIYYSMNVEVTDKGDVPEGYKVSRKEKRNFPLILESPSPNQTSLYFCASRDRAWEKLFFGSGTQLSVL.